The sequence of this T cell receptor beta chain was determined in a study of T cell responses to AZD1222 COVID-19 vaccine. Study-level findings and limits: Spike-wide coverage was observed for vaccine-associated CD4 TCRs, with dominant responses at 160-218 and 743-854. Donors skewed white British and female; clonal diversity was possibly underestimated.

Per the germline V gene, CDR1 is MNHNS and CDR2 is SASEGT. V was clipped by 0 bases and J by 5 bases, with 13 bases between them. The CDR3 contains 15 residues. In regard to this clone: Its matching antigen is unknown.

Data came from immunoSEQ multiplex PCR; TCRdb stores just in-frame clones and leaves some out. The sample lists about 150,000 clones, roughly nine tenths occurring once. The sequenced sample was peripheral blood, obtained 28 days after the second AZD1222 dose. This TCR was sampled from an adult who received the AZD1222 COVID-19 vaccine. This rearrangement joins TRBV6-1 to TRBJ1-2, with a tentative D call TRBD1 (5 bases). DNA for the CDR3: TGTGCCAGCAGTGAAGCGGGGACGAGAACTTATGGCTACACCTTC. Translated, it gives CASSEAGTRTYGYTF.